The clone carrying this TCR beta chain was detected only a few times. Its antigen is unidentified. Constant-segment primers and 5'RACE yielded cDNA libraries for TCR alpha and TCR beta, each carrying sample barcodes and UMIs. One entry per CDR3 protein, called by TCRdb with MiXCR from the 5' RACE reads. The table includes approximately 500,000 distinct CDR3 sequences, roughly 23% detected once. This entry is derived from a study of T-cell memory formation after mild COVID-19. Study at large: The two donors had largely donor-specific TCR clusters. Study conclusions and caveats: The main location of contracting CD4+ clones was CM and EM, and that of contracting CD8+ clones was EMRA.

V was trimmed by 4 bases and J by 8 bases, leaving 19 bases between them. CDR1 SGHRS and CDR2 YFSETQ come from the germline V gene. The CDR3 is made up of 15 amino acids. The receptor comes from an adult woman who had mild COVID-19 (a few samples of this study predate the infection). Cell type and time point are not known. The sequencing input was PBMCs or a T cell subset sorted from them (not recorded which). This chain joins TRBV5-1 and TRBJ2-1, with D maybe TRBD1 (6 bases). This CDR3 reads CASSPGWGRSDEQFF. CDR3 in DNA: TGCGCCAGCAGCCCGGGGTGGGGGCGAAGCGATGAGCAGTTCTTC.